Listed below are T cell receptor beta chains from one sample, sequenced in a study of CXCR3-negative and CXCR3-positive naive CD8 T cells. TCRdb reprocessed the 5' RACE reads, keeping one entry per CDR3 protein, no DNA. The sample is made up of 110,000 or so distinct CDR3 sequences, and the top ten hold approximately 0.36% of it. Sequences were obtained from naive CXCR3+ CD8+ T cells from blood. Receptors were obtained from a human donor in good health. Some clones in this sample may be carry-over from other donors' samples. Both conserved end residues are part of each CDR3.

v_call,cdr3_length,j_call,cdr3_aa
TRBV12-3/TRBV12-4,19,TRBJ2-1,CASSWTALVGAGSPNEQFF
TRBV28,16,TRBJ2-3,CASSFLGDPSTDTQYF
TRBV5-1,15,TRBJ2-7,CASSLGSGGFYEQYF
TRBV10-3,14,TRBJ2-7,CAISGLGDPYEQYF
TRBV7-8,13,TRBJ2-3,CASSLVITDTQYF
TRBV28,16,TRBJ2-7,CASSPRVLGTRSEQYF
TRBV7-2,16,TRBJ2-5,CASSPSGLAGLETQYF
TRBV29-1,12,TRBJ2-5,CSVPRLAETQYF
TRBV29-1,12,TRBJ2-7,CSVVTATYEQYF
TRBV7-2,19,TRBJ2-5,CASSSSALPGLDVRETQYF
TRBV2,16,TRBJ2-3,CASSEVTGTEPETQYF
TRBV5-1,12,TRBJ1-1,CASSLVGTEAFF
TRBV27,12,TRBJ2-7,CASRSRAYEQYF
TRBV27,16,TRBJ1-6,CASSPEGHPYNSPLHF
TRBV5-1,17,TRBJ2-2,CASSLSSILQNTGELFF
TRBV6-5,14,TRBJ1-2,CASSSVTWDDGYTF
TRBV20-1,13,TRBJ2-7,CRGEGAGPYEQYF
TRBV7-8,12,TRBJ1-1,CASSSSGADAFF
TRBV9,16,TRBJ2-1,CASSVFSTGDYNEQFF
TRBV29-1,13,TRBJ2-5,CSVDWDRSETQYF
TRBV6-5,18,TRBJ2-3,CASSYGGLAGEVADTQYF
TRBV9,15,TRBJ2-3,CASSDGTGMADTQYF
TRBV4-2,15,TRBJ2-5,CASSQGGPEVGTQYF
TRBV10-3,17,TRBJ2-1,CAISEASGRMAYNEQFF